Sequencing of this TCR beta chain was carried out in a study of monozygotic twins with inflammatory bowel disease. This CDR3 has 16 amino acids. TCRdb reprocessed the 5' RACE reads and reports one entry per CDR3 protein, with no DNA. The sample includes more than 300,000 distinct CDR3 sequences. This TCR was sampled from a human donor with ulcerative colitis or Crohn's disease, or a healthy co-twin of an affected twin (not recorded which). Sequenced material: blood. The chain combines TRBV12-3 or TRBV12-4 with TRBJ2-3; TCRdb calls TRBD1, which cannot be checked without DNA. Here the CDR3 reads CASSDERGRGTDTQYF.